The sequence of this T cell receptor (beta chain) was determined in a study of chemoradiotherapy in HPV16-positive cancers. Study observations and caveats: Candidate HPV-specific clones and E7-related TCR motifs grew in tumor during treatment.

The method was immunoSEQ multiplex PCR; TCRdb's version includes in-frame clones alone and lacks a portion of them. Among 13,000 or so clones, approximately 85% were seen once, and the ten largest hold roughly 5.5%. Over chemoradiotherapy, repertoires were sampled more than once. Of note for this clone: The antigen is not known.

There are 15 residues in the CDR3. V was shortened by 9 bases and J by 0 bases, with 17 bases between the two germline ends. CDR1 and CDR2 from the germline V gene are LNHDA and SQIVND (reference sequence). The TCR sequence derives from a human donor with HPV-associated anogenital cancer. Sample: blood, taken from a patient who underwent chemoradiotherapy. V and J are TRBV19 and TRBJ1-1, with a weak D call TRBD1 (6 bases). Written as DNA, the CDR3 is TGTGCCAGCGGGGACACAGGGCTCCTGAACACTGAAGCTTTCTTT. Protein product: CASGDTGLLNTEAFF. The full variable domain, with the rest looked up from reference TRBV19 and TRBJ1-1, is DGGITQSPKYLFRKEGQNVTLSCEQNLNHDAMYWYRQDPGQGLRLIYYSQIVNDFQKGDIAEGYSVSREKKESFPLTVTSAQKNPTAFYLCASGDTGLLNTEAFFGQGTRLTVV.